The T cell receptor beta chain described here comes from a study of vaccination and CD4 T cells after COVID-19. Sequence data for DNA of cultured CD4+ T cells were generated by the Oncomine TCR Beta short-read assay. Investigators obtained genomic DNA by extraction from cultured CD4+ T cells. TCRdb passed the PCR reads through MiXCR, listing each CDR3 protein once. The table has some 15,000 distinct CDR3 sequences, approximately 29% seen once. This clonotype is classed as medium-sized (0.01 to 0.1%). What it binds is unknown. The germline CDR1 and CDR2 sequences are DFQATT and SNEGSKA (reference sequence). V lost 3 bases to trimming and J lost 2 bases, with 19 bases between them. The CDR3 runs 16 residues. This sample's treatment: roughly 10-day PBMC culture with coronavirus spike peptide pools or control peptides (ViraFEST assay). PBMCs, plated at around 2 million per well, were grown in the presence of approximately 10 IU/ml IL-2 and 9 to 10 ug/ml peptide pools. Days 3 and 7 saw half the medium swapped for fresh IL-2 medium.

The rearrangement links TRBV20-1 to TRBJ1-2, with D possibly TRBD1 on 6 matching bases. The sequence derives from a human donor with COVID-19. Sequencing input: cultured CD4+ T cells from blood. As DNA, the CDR3 is TGCAGTGCTAGGGGTGGGCAAGGGGGACCCAACTATGGCTACACCTTC. This gives the protein CSARGGQGGPNYGYTF.